This note documents a single T cell receptor (beta chain) sequence. Next came a second PCR, run for roughly 6 to 11 cycles, which used a sample-barcoded 5' primer along with a J-beta primer mix. Every sample produced at least 2.5 million CDR3-containing paired-end reads. TCRdb reprocessed the 5' RACE reads with MiXCR, giving one entry per CDR3 protein. The sample consists of 540,000 or so distinct CDR3 sequences, 40% to 55% of them appearing once. The sample comes from a study of blood T cells in healthy people across ages. CDR1 and CDR2 from the germline V gene are LGHNA and YSLEER. The CDR3 is made up of 14 amino acids.

This receptor was taken from an older man in good health. The sequenced sample was blood. The chain combines TRBV4-3 with TRBJ2-1; tentative D call: TRBD1 (6 bases). The end of the DNA is better explained by TRBJ2-7, so the J call may be wrong. For the CDR3, the DNA is TGCGCCAGCAGCCAAGAGGGGGCCTACAATGAGCAGTACTTC. The encoded protein is CASSQEGAYNEQYF.